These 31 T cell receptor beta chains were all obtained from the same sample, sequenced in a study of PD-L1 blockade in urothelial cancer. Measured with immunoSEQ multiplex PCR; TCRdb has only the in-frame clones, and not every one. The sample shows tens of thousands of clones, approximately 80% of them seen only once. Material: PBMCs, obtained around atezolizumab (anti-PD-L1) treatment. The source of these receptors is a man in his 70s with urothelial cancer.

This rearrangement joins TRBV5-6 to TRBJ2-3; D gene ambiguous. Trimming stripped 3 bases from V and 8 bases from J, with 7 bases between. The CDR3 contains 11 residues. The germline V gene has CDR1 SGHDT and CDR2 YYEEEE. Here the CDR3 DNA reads TGTGCCAGCAGCTCCAGAAGTACGCAGTATTTT. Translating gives CASSSRSTQYF.

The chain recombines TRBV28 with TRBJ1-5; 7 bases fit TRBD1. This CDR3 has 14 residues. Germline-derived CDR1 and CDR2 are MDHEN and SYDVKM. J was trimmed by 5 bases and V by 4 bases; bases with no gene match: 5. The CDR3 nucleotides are TGTGCCAGCAGTTGGGGACAGACCCATCAGCCCCAGCATTTT. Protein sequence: CASSWGQTHQPQHF.

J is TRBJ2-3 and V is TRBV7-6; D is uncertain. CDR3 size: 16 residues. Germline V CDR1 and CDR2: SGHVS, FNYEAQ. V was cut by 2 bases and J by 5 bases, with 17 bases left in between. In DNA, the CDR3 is TGTGCCAGCAGCTTAACCACCCGAGGTGCGAGAGATACGCAGTATTTT. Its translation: CASSLTTRGARDTQYF.

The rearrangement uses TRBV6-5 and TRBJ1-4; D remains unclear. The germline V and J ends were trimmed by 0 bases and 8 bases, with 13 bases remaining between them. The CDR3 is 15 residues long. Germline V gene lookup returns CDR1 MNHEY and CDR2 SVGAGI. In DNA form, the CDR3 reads TGTGCCAGCAGTTACTCATCGGGATTAGGCGAAAAACTGTTTTTT. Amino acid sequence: CASSYSSGLGEKLFF.

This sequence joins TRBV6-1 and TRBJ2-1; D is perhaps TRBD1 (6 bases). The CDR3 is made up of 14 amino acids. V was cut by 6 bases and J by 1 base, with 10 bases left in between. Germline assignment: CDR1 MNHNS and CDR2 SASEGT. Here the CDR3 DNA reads TGTGCCAGCAGAGGGACATATTCCTACAATGAGCAGTTCTTC. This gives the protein CASRGTYSYNEQFF.

In DNA, the CDR3 is TGCAGCACGCGGACAGGGTGGTACAATGAGCAGTTCTTC. Translating gives CSTRTGWYNEQFF. V and J are TRBV29-1 and TRBJ2-1; TRBD1 agrees at 8 bases. V lost 8 bases, J lost 4 bases, and 7 bases stayed unmatched. Germline CDR1 is SQVTM and CDR2 is ANQGSEA. The CDR3 contains 13 residues.

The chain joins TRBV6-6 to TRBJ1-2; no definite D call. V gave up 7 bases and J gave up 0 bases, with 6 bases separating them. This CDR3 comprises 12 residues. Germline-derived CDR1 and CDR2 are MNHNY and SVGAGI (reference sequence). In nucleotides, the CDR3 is TGTGCCAGCAATCAGGCTAACTATGGCTACACCTTC. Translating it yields CASNQANYGYTF.

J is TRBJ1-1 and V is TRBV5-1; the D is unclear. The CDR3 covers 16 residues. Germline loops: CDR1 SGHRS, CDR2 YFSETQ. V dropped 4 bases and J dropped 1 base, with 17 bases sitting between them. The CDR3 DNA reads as TGCGCCAGCAGCCCGAGATTCGCTAGCGGGAACACTGAAGCTTTCTTT. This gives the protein CASSPRFASGNTEAFF.

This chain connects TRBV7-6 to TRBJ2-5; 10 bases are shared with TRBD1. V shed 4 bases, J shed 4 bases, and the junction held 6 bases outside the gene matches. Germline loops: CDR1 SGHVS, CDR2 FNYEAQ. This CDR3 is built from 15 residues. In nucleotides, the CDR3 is TGTGCCAGCAGCTCCCGACAGGGGGCGGGAGAGACCCAGTACTTC. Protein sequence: CASSSRQGAGETQYF.

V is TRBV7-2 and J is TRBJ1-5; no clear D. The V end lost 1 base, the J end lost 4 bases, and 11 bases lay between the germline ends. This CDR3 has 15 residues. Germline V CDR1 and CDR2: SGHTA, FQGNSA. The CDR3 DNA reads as TGTGCCAGCAGCTTAGTAGTCTACGGTAATCAGCCCCAGCATTTT. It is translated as CASSLVVYGNQPQHF.

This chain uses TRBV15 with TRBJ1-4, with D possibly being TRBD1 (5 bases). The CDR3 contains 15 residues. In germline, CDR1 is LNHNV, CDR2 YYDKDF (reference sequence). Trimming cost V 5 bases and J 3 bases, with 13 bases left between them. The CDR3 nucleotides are TGTGCCACCAGCGTCCTACAGGCTGCTAATGAAAAACTGTTTTTT. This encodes CATSVLQAANEKLFF.

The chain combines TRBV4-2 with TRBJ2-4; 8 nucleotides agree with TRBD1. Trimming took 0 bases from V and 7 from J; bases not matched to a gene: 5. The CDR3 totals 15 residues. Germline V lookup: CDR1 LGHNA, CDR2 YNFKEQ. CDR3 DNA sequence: TGTGCCAGCAGCCAAGATCAGGCAGGGGGCAACATTCAGTACTTC. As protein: CASSQDQAGGNIQYF.

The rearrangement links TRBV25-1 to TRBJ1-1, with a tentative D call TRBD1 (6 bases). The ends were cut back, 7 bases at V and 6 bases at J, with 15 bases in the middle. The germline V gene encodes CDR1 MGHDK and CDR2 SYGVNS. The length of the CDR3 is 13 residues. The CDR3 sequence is CASTNREKAEAFF. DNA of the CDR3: TGTGCCAGCACCAACAGGGAGAAGGCTGAAGCTTTCTTT.

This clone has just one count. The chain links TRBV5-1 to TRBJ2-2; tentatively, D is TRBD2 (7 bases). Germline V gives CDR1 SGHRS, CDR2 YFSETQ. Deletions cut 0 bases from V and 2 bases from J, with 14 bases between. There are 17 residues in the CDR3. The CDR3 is CASSLEGGALNTGELFF. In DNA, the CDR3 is TGCGCCAGCAGCTTGGAGGGGGGGGCTCTAAACACCGGGGAGCTGTTTTTT.

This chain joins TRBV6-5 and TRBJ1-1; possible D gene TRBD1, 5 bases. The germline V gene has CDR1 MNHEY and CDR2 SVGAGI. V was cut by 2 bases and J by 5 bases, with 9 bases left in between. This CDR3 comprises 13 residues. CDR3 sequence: CASSYQGNTEAFF. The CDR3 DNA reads TGTGCCAGCAGTTACCAGGGAAATACTGAAGCTTTCTTT.

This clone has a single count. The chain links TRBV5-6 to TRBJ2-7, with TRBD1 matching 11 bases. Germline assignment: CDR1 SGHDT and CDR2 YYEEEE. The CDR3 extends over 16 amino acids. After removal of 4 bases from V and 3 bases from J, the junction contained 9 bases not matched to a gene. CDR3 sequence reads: CASSPWGTGGIYEQYF. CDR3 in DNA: TGTGCCAGCAGCCCATGGGGGACAGGGGGAATCTACGAGCAGTACTTC.

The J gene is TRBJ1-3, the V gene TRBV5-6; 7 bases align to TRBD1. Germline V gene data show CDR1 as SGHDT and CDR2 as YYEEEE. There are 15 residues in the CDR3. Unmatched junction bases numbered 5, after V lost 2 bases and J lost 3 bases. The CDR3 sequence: CASSFRAGGGNTIYF. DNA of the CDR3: TGTGCCAGCAGCTTTCGGGCAGGGGGTGGAAACACCATATATTTT.

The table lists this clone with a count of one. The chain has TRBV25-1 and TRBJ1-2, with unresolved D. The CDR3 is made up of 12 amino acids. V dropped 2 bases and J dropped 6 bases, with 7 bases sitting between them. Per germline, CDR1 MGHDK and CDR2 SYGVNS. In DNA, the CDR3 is TGTGCCAGCAGTGAAGGGAGAAATGGCTACACCTTC. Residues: CASSEGRNGYTF.

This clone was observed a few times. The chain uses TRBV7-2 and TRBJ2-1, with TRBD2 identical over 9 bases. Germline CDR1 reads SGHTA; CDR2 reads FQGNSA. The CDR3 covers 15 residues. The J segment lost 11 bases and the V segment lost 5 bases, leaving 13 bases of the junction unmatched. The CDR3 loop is CASSASGTLKFQQFF. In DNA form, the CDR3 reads TGTGCCAGCAGCGCTAGCGGGACGCTAAAGTTTCAGCAGTTCTTC.

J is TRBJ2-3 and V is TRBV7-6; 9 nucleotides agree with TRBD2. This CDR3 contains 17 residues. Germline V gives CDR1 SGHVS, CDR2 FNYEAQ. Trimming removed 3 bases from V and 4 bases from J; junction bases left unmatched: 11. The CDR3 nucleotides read TGTGCCAGCAGCTTTGGGCGAATAGCGGGAGTCCCAGATACGCAGTATTTT. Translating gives CASSFGRIAGVPDTQYF.

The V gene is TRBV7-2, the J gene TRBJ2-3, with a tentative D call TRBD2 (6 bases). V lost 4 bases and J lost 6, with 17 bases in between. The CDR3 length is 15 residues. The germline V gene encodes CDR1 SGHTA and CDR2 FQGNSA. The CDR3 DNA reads TGTGCCAGCAGCTGGGGCGGGGCCAGCAGGGATACGCAGTATTTT. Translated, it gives CASSWGGASRDTQYF.

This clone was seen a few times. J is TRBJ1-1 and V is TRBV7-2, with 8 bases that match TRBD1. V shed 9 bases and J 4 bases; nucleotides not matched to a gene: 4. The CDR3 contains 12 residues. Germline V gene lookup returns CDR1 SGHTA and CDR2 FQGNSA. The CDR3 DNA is TGTGCCAGTCTACAGGGGGGCACTGAAGCTTTCTTT. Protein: CASLQGGTEAFF.

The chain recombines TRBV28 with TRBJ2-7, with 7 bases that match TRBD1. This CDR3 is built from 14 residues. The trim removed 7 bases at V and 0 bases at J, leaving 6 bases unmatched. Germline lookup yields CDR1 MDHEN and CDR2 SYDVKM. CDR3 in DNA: TGTGCCAGCACCCCAGGGGGTAGCTCCTACGAGCAGTACTTC. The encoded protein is CASTPGGSSYEQYF.

CDR3 coding DNA: TGTGCCAGCTCACCGACTAGCCGCTACGAGCAGTACTTC. Its translation: CASSPTSRYEQYF. The chain combines TRBV18 with TRBJ2-7; 7 bases match TRBD2. The CDR3 runs to 13 residues. J was trimmed by 3 bases and V by 3 bases; bases with no gene match: 2. Germline assignment: CDR1 KGHSH and CDR2 LQKENI.

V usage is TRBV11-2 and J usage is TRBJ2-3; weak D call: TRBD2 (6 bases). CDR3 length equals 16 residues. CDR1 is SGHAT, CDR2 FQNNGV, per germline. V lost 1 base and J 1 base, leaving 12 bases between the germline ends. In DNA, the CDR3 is TGTGCCAGCAGCTTAGTAGGCGGGACGCGCACAGATACGCAGTATTTT. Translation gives CASSLVGGTRTDTQYF.

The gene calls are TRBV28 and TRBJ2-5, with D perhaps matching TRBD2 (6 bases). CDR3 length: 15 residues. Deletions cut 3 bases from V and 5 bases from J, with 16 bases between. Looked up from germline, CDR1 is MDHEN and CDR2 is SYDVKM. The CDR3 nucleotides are TGTGCCAGCAGTTTTCCGGGAGCAGCAGAGGAGACCCAGTACTTC. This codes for CASSFPGAAEETQYF.

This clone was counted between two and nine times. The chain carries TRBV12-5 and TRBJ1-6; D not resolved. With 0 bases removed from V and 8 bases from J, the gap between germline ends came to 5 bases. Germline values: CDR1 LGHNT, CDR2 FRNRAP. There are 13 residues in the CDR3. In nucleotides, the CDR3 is TGTGCTAGTGGTTTGGTACGCGATTCACCCCTCCACTTT. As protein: CASGLVRDSPLHF.

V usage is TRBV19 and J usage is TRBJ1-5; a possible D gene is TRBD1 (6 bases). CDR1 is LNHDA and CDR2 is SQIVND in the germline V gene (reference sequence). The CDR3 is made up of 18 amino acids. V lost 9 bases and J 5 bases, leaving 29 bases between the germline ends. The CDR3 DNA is TGTGCCAGCGAAAAAGGAATACAGGGTAGGGAGGGGCATCAGCCCCAGCATTTT. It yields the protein CASEKGIQGREGHQPQHF.

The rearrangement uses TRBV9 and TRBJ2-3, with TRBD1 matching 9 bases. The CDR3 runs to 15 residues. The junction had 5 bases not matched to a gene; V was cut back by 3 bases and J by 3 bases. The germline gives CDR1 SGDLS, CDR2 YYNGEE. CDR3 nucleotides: TGTGCCAGCAGCGACCACAGGGGGCAGACAGATACGCAGTATTTT. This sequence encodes CASSDHRGQTDTQYF. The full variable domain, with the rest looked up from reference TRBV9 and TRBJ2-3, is DSGVTQTPKHLITATGQRVTLRCSPRSGDLSVYWYQQSLDQGLQFLIQYYNGEERAKGNILERFSAQQFPDLHSELNLSSLELGDSALYFCASSDHRGQTDTQYFGPGTRLTVL.

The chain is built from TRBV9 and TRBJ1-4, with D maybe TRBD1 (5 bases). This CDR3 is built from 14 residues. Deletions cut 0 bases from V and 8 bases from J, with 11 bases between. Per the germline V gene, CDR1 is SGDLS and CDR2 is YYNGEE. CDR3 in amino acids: CASSVAGAREKLFF. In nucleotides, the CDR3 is TGTGCCAGCAGCGTAGCTGGGGCTCGGGAAAAACTGTTTTTT.

The CDR3 coding sequence is TGTGCCAGCAGCTTGACACTAGCGGGAGGGTACTCCTACGAGCAGTACTTC. It is translated as CASSLTLAGGYSYEQYF. The chain couples TRBV5-4 to TRBJ2-7, with 13 bases lining up with TRBD2. V gave up 1 base and J gave up 0 bases; unmatched junction bases: 4. CDR1 is SGHNT and CDR2 is YYREEE in the germline V gene (reference sequence). The CDR3 is made up of 17 amino acids.